Presented here are 4 T cell receptor beta chains from one specimen sequenced in a study of identical twins. One entry per CDR3 protein, called by TCRdb with MiXCR from the 5' RACE reads. Among about 690,000 distinct CDR3 sequences listed, over 20% were seen once. The same sample was also studied in work on T cells expressing NK-cell markers.

The specimen was PBMCs. The receptors originated from a woman aged 18-29 years in good health.

This clonotype has only a few counts. The chain combines TRBV7-2 with TRBJ2-7, with 14 bases lining up with TRBD2. J lost 3 bases, V lost 1 base, and 2 bases had no gene match. Germline assignment: CDR1 SGHTA and CDR2 FQGNSA. The CDR3 totals 16 residues. The CDR3 reads CASSLEGTSGGYEQYF. The CDR3 DNA follows: TGTGCCAGCAGCTTAGAGGGGACTAGCGGGGGCTACGAGCAGTACTTC.

This clonotype has a count of ten or more. The chain combines TRBV29-1 with TRBJ1-1; 7 bases fit TRBD1. The ends lost 8 bases at V and 5 bases at J; junction bases unmatched: 11. The CDR3 has 13 amino acids. Germline CDR1 is SQVTM and CDR2 is ANQGSEA. This CDR3 reads CSLTRQGWTEAFF. The CDR3 region has the DNA TGCAGCTTAACTCGACAGGGATGGACTGAAGCTTTCTTT.

This chain joins TRBV12-5 and TRBJ1-4; TRBD1 matches at 10 bases. The germline V gene has CDR1 LGHNT and CDR2 FRNRAP. The trim removed 5 bases at V and 6 bases at J, leaving 3 bases unmatched. The CDR3 is made up of 14 amino acids. The CDR3 sequence: CASGADRGDEKLFF. Written as DNA, the CDR3 is TGTGCTAGTGGTGCGGACAGGGGGGATGAAAAACTGTTTTTT.

A few counts support this clonotype. The gene calls are TRBV15 and TRBJ2-1; 8 bases are shared with TRBD2. This CDR3 comprises 15 residues. After removal of 2 bases from V and 7 bases from J, the junction contained 7 bases not matched to a gene. From germline, CDR1 is LNHNV and CDR2 YYDKDF (reference sequence). The CDR3 nucleotides are TGTGCCACCAGCAGAAGCAGGGGACTAGTAAATGAGCAGTTCTTC. Translated: CATSRSRGLVNEQFF.